The 31 T cell receptor beta chains listed next were all sequenced from one sample in a study of control samples from healthy donors and cancer patients. The repertoire was sequenced with immunoSEQ multiplex PCR; TCRdb's copy has only in-frame clones and lacks some. This table has 130,000 or so clones, around 87% appearing once. The sample was blood. The receptors stem from a man aged 35 to 55 in good health.

This clone has a single count. The chain is built from TRBV13 and TRBJ1-1, with 7 bases aligning to TRBD1. J lost 2 bases, V lost 4 bases, and 7 bases had no gene match. CDR3 size: 15 residues. The germline V gene encodes CDR1 PRHDT and CDR2 FYEKMQ (reference sequence). Written as DNA, the CDR3 is TGTGCCAGCAGCTCTGCCCGGACAGGCAACACTGAAGCTTTCTTT. Amino acid sequence: CASSSARTGNTEAFF.

The J gene is TRBJ2-7, the V gene TRBV7-9; D unresolved. Germline-derived CDR1 and CDR2 are SEHNR and FQNEAQ (reference sequence). This CDR3 comprises 13 residues. V lost 3 bases and J 0 bases, leaving 6 bases between the germline ends. The CDR3 DNA is TGTGCCAGCAGCTTCGCGAACTCCTACGAGCAGTACTTC. Amino acids: CASSFANSYEQYF. The entire variable domain, with the rest obtained from reference TRBV7-9 and TRBJ2-7, is as follows: DTGVSQNPRHKITKRGQNVTFRCDPISEHNRLYWYRQTLGQGPEFLTYFQNEAQLEKSRLLSDRFSAERPKGSFSTLEIQRTEQGDSAMYLCASSFANSYEQYFGPGTRLTVT.

Written as DNA, the CDR3 is TGTGCCACCAGTGACTCCAGGGGAAATAGCAATCAGCCCCAGCATTTT. The encoded protein is CATSDSRGNSNQPQHF. V gene TRBV24-1 combines with J gene TRBJ1-5, with TRBD1 as a possible D gene (6 bases). Per germline, CDR1 KGHDR and CDR2 SFDVKD. CDR3 length equals 16 residues. V lost 4 bases and J 0 bases, leaving 12 bases between the germline ends.

This clone was counted only a few times. The rearrangement uses TRBV4-3 and TRBJ2-2; D remains unclear. This CDR3 region has 14 residues. Germline assignment: CDR1 LGHNA and CDR2 YSLEER. V was shortened by 5 bases and J by 5 bases, with 12 bases between the two germline ends. CDR3: CASSSQATTGELFF. CDR3 coding DNA: TGCGCCAGCAGCTCACAAGCGACTACCGGGGAGCTGTTTTTT.

This clone was counted between two and nine times. The chain uses TRBV11-2 and TRBJ2-5; tentatively, D is TRBD1 or TRBD2 (5 bases each). Germline V lookup: CDR1 SGHAT, CDR2 FQNNGV. Trimming left V 5 bases short and J 2 bases short, with 12 bases between. The CDR3 consists of 14 residues. The CDR3 DNA sequence: TGTGCCAGCAGCCGGGGACGCCTACAAGAGACCCAGTACTTC. It encodes CASSRGRLQETQYF.

This chain connects TRBV24-1 to TRBJ2-1, with D perhaps matching TRBD2 (7 bases). This CDR3 has 16 amino acids. Germline lookup yields CDR1 KGHDR and CDR2 SFDVKD. The V end lost 1 base, the J end lost 5 bases, and 14 bases lay between the germline ends. CDR3 in DNA: TGTGCCACCAGTGATTTTTGGGGGGGCGTGGACAATGAGCAGTTCTTC. The encoded protein is CATSDFWGGVDNEQFF.

The rearrangement joins TRBV6-5 to TRBJ2-4; 9 bases fit TRBD1. This CDR3 has 14 residues. J gave up 6 bases and V 6 bases, and 6 bases lay outside the gene matches. Germline V gives CDR1 MNHEY, CDR2 SVGAGI. The CDR3 DNA follows: TGTGCCAGCAGGCGGGACAGGGTCGTAAACATTCAGTACTTC. As protein: CASRRDRVVNIQYF.

The count of this clone is one. The genes are TRBV15 and TRBJ1-2, with D uncertain. The CDR3 length is 15 residues. CDR1 is LNHNV and CDR2 is YYDKDF in the germline V gene (reference sequence). Between the trimmed V and J ends, which lost 0 bases and 5 bases, there was a span of 13 bases. CDR3 amino acids: CATSRDATVQYGYTF. CDR3 sequence (DNA): TGTGCCACCAGCAGAGATGCAACAGTGCAATATGGCTACACCTTC.

The gene calls are TRBV11-3 and TRBJ1-1; D not certain. The germline V and J ends were trimmed by 5 bases and 11 bases, with 12 bases remaining between them. Germline V gene lookup returns CDR1 SGHNT and CDR2 YENEEA. The CDR3 is 11 residues long. CDR3 loop: CASSPPGPAFF. In DNA form, the CDR3 reads TGTGCCAGCAGCCCCCCCGGTCCGGCTTTCTTT.

A note on this clone: This sample includes further DNA sequences coding for the same CDR3. The chain has TRBV5-1 and TRBJ1-4; no clear D. This CDR3 is built from 13 residues. Germline lookup yields CDR1 SGHRS and CDR2 YFSETQ. Trimming removed 4 bases at V and 7 bases at J, with 11 bases between. The CDR3 spells CASSLISGEKLFF. The CDR3 DNA reads TGCGCCAGCAGCCTAATTTCCGGTGAAAAACTGTTTTTT. Drawing the rest from reference TRBV5-1 and TRBJ1-4, the complete variable domain is KAGVTQTPRYLIKTRGQQVTLSCSPISGHRSVSWYQQTPGQGLQFLFEYFSETQRNKGNFPGRFSGRQFSNSRSEMNVSTLELGDSALYLCASSLISGEKLFFGSGTQLSVL.

Written as DNA, the CDR3 is TGTGCCAGCTCACGGGGACAGGGCGCGAACACTGAAGCTTTCTTT. Its protein product is CASSRGQGANTEAFF. The J gene is TRBJ1-1, the V gene TRBV18; 9 bases line up with TRBD1. Germline assignment: CDR1 KGHSH and CDR2 LQKENI. The CDR3 spans 15 residues. J was trimmed by 1 base and V by 4 bases; bases with no gene match: 4.

This CDR3 is CASSIRGDGNTIYF. The CDR3 region has the DNA TGCGCCAGCAGCATCAGGGGAGACGGAAACACCATATATTTT. J is TRBJ1-3 and V is TRBV5-1; the D gene is possibly TRBD1 (6 bases). Germline V gives CDR1 SGHRS, CDR2 YFSETQ. CDR3 length equals 14 residues. V was pared by 4 bases and J by 4 bases, with 12 bases between.

The chain has TRBV19 and TRBJ2-5; 10 nucleotides line up with TRBD1. The germline CDR1 and CDR2 sequences are LNHDA and SQIVND (reference sequence). Trimming at V came to 5 bases and at J to 1 base, leaving 10 bases not matched to a gene. This CDR3 contains 17 residues. The CDR3 region has the DNA TGTGCCAGTAGTCCTTCCATGGACAGGGGGGGCCAAGAGACCCAGTACTTC. Translating gives CASSPSMDRGGQETQYF.

The rearrangement joins TRBV29-1 to TRBJ1-5; maybe TRBD1 (6 bases). V lost 4 bases and J lost 5, with 12 bases in between. The germline CDR1 and CDR2 sequences are SQVTM and ANQGSEA. The CDR3 has 13 amino acids. CDR3 nucleotide sequence: TGCAGCGTTGTTGGGGGGGCATATCAGCCCCAGCATTTT. Translation gives CSVVGGAYQPQHF.

This sequence joins TRBV10-3 and TRBJ1-5; D is unresolved. Germline V gene data show CDR1 as ENHRY and CDR2 as SYGVKD. The CDR3 is 17 residues long. Trimming stripped 0 bases from V and 0 bases from J, with 12 bases between. The CDR3 region is CAISESGGPYSNQPQHF. The CDR3 DNA is TGTGCCATCAGTGAGTCGGGAGGGCCGTATAGCAATCAGCCCCAGCATTTT.

The V and J genes are TRBV7-8 and TRBJ2-7; 7 bases are a match to TRBD2. With 6 bases clipped from V and 5 bases from J, the junction kept 16 bases outside the gene matches. The germline V gene has CDR1 SGHVS and CDR2 FQNEAQ. The CDR3 spans 16 residues. CDR3 nucleotide sequence: TGTGCCAGCAGGCCTGGTCTATCGGGGGGTAAGAACGAGCAGTACTTC. Its protein is CASRPGLSGGKNEQYF.

This clone was seen once. The rearrangement links TRBV7-2 to TRBJ1-4; D possibly corresponds to TRBD1 (6 bases). The V gene's germline CDR1 is SGHTA and CDR2 FQGNSA. Trimming pared 3 bases from V and 7 bases from J, leaving 12 bases between. The CDR3 has 14 amino acids. CDR3 coding DNA: TGTGCCAGCAGCTTCGGGGGGCGTGTTGAAAAACTGTTTTTT. Translation gives CASSFGGRVEKLFF. The whole variable domain, filled in from reference TRBV7-2 and TRBJ1-4, reads GAGVSQSPSNKVTEKGKDVELRCDPISGHTALYWYRQSLGQGLEFLIYFQGNSAPDKSGLPSDRFSAERTGGSVSTLTIQRTQQEDSAVYLCASSFGGRVEKLFFGSGTQLSVL.

V is TRBV18 and J is TRBJ1-2; D might be TRBD1 (6 bases). The CDR3 totals 16 residues. V was shortened by 0 bases and J by 4 bases, with 15 bases between the two germline ends. Germline V lookup: CDR1 KGHSH, CDR2 LQKENI. The CDR3 spells CASSPPIGGALYGYTF. CDR3 nucleotides: TGTGCCAGCTCACCACCGATAGGGGGGGCACTCTATGGCTACACCTTC.

The rearrangement uses TRBV2 and TRBJ1-2; 10 nucleotides line up with TRBD1. Trimming removed 6 bases from V and 7 bases from J; junction bases left unmatched: 8. This CDR3 contains 14 residues. The germline gives CDR1 SNHLY, CDR2 FYNNEI. Here the CDR3 DNA reads TGTGCCAGCAGCGAGACAGGGGGCTTTACTGGCTACACCTTC. Translation: CASSETGGFTGYTF.

The CDR3 nucleotides are TGCGCCAGCAGCCCCAGGCTCCCCTCCTACGAGCAGTACTTC. Protein product: CASSPRLPSYEQYF. The J gene is TRBJ2-7, the V gene TRBV5-1, with D unresolved. The V gene lost 4 bases and the J gene lost 0 bases, with 11 bases spanning the gap. The germline V gene encodes CDR1 SGHRS and CDR2 YFSETQ. There are 14 residues in the CDR3.

The chain joins TRBV13 to TRBJ2-7, with 10 bases identical to TRBD1. CDR3 size: 14 residues. CDR1 is PRHDT and CDR2 is FYEKMQ in the germline V gene (reference sequence). V lost 5 bases and J lost 3; bases outside the gene matches: 4. Here the CDR3 reads CASSARTGGYEQYF. In DNA form, the CDR3 reads TGTGCCAGCAGCGCCAGGACAGGGGGCTACGAGCAGTACTTC.

This clone occurred a few times. The CDR3 sequence is CASSPGGFYEQYF. The CDR3 region has the DNA TGTGCCAGTAGTCCCGGAGGTTTCTACGAGCAGTACTTC. V gene TRBV19 combines with J gene TRBJ2-7; tentative D call: TRBD2 (5 bases). Germline CDR1 LNHDA, CDR2 SQIVND (reference sequence). V was cut by 5 bases and J by 3 bases, with 11 bases left in between. CDR3 length: 13 residues.

The chain joins TRBV7-6 to TRBJ1-5; a weak D match, TRBD1 (5 bases). V lost 0 bases and J lost 6, with 12 bases in between. Germline-derived CDR1 and CDR2 are SGHVS and FNYEAQ. The CDR3 runs to 15 residues. CDR3 protein: CASSLAGRGSQPQHF. Written as DNA, the CDR3 is TGTGCCAGCAGCTTAGCGGGTCGGGGGAGTCAGCCCCAGCATTTT.

This chain links TRBV7-9 with TRBJ1-4; TRBD1 matches 9 bases. The CDR3 has 15 amino acids. V lost 7 bases to trimming and J lost 5 bases; unmatched junction nucleotides: 8. Looked up from germline, CDR1 is SEHNR and CDR2 is FQNEAQ (reference sequence). CDR3: CASTHVDRGNEKLFF. DNA for the CDR3: TGTGCCAGCACCCATGTGGACAGGGGAAATGAAAAACTGTTTTTT.

The chain is built from TRBV30 and TRBJ1-2, with a tentative D call TRBD1 (6 bases). Trimming stripped 0 bases from V and 8 bases from J, with 19 bases between. CDR3 length: 15 amino acids. Germline V gene data show CDR1 as GTSNPN and CDR2 as SVGIG (reference sequence). The DNA of the CDR3 is TGTGCCTGGAGTGTTACCTCGAGGGGACATCGGGGCTACACCTTC. Protein sequence: CAWSVTSRGHRGYTF.

The chain uses TRBV5-4 and TRBJ1-3; D is uncertain. This CDR3 contains 14 residues. Germline V CDR1 and CDR2: SGHNT, YYREEE (reference sequence). The V and J ends lost 3 bases and 2 bases respectively, with 9 bases between them. CDR3 loop: CASSSHAAGNTIYF. For the CDR3, the DNA is TGTGCCAGCAGCTCCCATGCCGCTGGAAACACCATATATTTT.

This clone was seen a single time. The rearrangement links TRBV24-1 to TRBJ2-1; 9 bases are shared with TRBD1. The V segment lost 3 bases and the J segment 7 bases; nucleotides outside the gene matches: 6. This CDR3 contains 15 residues. Germline lookup yields CDR1 KGHDR and CDR2 SFDVKD. The CDR3 region is CATSDTRDRDNEQFF. CDR3 nucleotide sequence: TGTGCCACCAGTGATACCCGGGACAGGGATAATGAGCAGTTCTTC.

The chain employs TRBV7-8 and TRBJ2-7; D is perhaps TRBD1 or TRBD2 (5 bases each). The CDR3 covers 14 residues. Trimming stripped 3 bases from V and 6 bases from J, with 15 bases between. CDR1 is SGHVS, CDR2 FQNEAQ, per germline. The CDR3 sequence: CASSLERWGSEQYF. The CDR3 bases are TGTGCCAGCAGCTTGGAGCGGTGGGGGTCCGAGCAGTACTTC.

The J gene is TRBJ1-2, the V gene TRBV6-4; 9 bases match TRBD1. The germline CDR1 and CDR2 sequences are MRHNA and SNTAGT. This CDR3 spans 13 amino acids. Trimming at V came to 5 bases and at J to 7 bases, leaving 5 bases not matched to a gene. The CDR3 spells CASSNTGGSGYTF. CDR3 DNA: TGTGCCAGCAGTAATACAGGGGGCTCTGGCTACACCTTC.

This clone came up once. This sequence joins TRBV6-5 and TRBJ1-5; no clear D gene. Germline CDR1 is MNHEY and CDR2 is SVGAGI. The CDR3 contains 15 residues. V dropped 0 bases and J dropped 0 bases, with 6 bases sitting between them. The CDR3 DNA is TGTGCCAGCAGTTACTCGGGTAATAGCAATCAGCCCCAGCATTTT. This encodes CASSYSGNSNQPQHF.

J is TRBJ2-7 and V is TRBV10-3; a possible D gene is TRBD2 (5 bases). V lost 0 bases and J lost 2, with 11 bases in between. This CDR3 region has 15 residues. From germline, CDR1 is ENHRY and CDR2 SYGVKD. The CDR3 DNA is TGTGCCATCAGTGAGTCGACTACACGTCCCTACGAGCAGTACTTC. Protein product: CAISESTTRPYEQYF.